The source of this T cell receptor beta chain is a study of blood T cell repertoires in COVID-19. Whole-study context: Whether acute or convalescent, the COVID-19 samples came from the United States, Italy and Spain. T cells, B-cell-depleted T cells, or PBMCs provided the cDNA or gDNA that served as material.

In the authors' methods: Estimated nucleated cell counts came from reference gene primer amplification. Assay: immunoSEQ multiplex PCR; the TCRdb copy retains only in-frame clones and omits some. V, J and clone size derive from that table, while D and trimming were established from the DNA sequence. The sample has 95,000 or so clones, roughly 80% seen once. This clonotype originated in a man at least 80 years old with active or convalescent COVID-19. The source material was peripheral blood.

The CDR3 spells CASSSLGQGGNYGYTF. For the CDR3, the DNA is TGTGCCAGCAGCTCGCTAGGACAGGGGGGCAACTATGGCTACACCTTC. The V gene is TRBV5-6, the J gene TRBJ1-2, with 10 bases lining up with TRBD1. The J segment lost 2 bases and the V segment lost 3 bases, leaving 7 bases of the junction unmatched. Germline CDR1 SGHDT, CDR2 YYEEEE. The CDR3 has 16 residues.